Listed here is a single T cell receptor (beta chain). Its antigen is unknown. Per-base quality was not reported, and no clone a single base away is much larger than it. This specimen belongs to a study of OX40 agonist ivuxolimab in advanced cancers. About the full investigation: Ivuxolimab was a fully human IgG2 agonistic monoclonal antibody targeting the costimulatory receptor OX40 (CD134). Peripheral TCRbeta sequencing was intended to test whether TCR sequence diversity was altered and clonal T-cell expansion was caused by ivuxolimab. Intravenous ivuxolimab was administered to patients every 2 weeks at six dose levels: 0.01, 0.1, 0.3, 1.5, 3 and 10 mg/kg. Patients were allowed to have had prior anti-PD-1, anti-PD-L1 or anti-CTLA-4 therapy, and around 40% of the dose-escalation patients had previously received checkpoint inhibitors. The paper describes the monotherapy dose-escalation part (N = 52 patients) of the phase I trial of ivuxolimab. The dose-escalation cohort was over 70% male with a mean age of approximately 60 years, ranging from roughly 23 to 90. Partial responses occurred in three dose-escalation patients: two with cutaneous melanoma and one with hepatocellular carcinoma. Of the approximately 54 patients in dose escalation, 19 had hepatocellular carcinoma, approximately 15 had melanoma, 9 had renal cell carcinoma and 9 had head and neck cancer. General study outcomes and caveats: At doses of 0.1 to 3.0 mg/kg, clonal expansion of both CD4+ and CD8+ T cells in blood was seen between baseline and week 6. Antigen specificity was not determined for the clonally expanded peripheral T cells. Low levels of normalized T-cell clonal expansion were also seen in some nonresponding patients. In partial responders in the 0.1-3.0 mg/kg groups, normalized peripheral clonal expansion was found to be among the lowest, especially among CD8+ T cells. After ivuxolimab, more expanded clones were found on average in CD8+ T cells than in CD4+ T cells.

According to the germline V gene, CDR1 reads SGDLS and CDR2 reads YYNGEE. For this chain, trimming is 0 bases at the V end and 3 bases at the J end, and the number of junction bases without a gene match is 14. Spanning cysteine to phenylalanine, the CDR3 consists of 18 amino acids. This entry keeps only the CDR3 DNA: 54 bases, framed from base 1. To sequence the TCRbeta CDR3 region, genomic DNA was isolated from the sorted cells. The immunoSEQ Assay was used for sequencing of TCRbeta CDR3 regions. TCRdb took this table from immuneACCESS and kept in-frame rearrangements with V and J called. Such tables lack part of the clones; where checked against another copy, unresolved V genes explain under half of the gap, and the rest is unexplained. For this sample the table gives some 64,000 clones, of which roughly four fifths were detected only once. The ten largest account for roughly 9.2% of the sample.

Patients with a history of autoimmune disease or receiving systemic immunosuppression were excluded from the trial. In every dose cohort, peripheral blood was drawn for TCR sequencing at baseline, cycle 4 day 1, and cycle 7 day 1. The samples were taken from a phase I, first-in-human, multicenter, open-label dose-escalation trial of ivuxolimab. Adults with locally advanced or metastatic melanoma, renal cell, hepatocellular, or head and neck squamous cell carcinoma were enrolled in the trial. Before TCR sequencing, CD4+ and CD8+ T cells were separately sorted from peripheral blood. The sequence is built from TRBV9 and TRBJ1-1; TRBD1 agrees with 7 junctional bases. Sample: CD4+ or CD8+ T cells sorted from blood, taken in a trial of the OX40 agonist ivuxolimab. The clonotype was recovered from an adult with an advanced solid tumor such as melanoma, head and neck, liver or kidney cancer. This receptor carries the CDR3 CASSVVGSGDSWDTEAFF. The DNA is as follows: TGTGCCAGCAGCGTAGTGGGCAGTGGGGACAGTTGGGACACTGAAGCTTTCTTT.